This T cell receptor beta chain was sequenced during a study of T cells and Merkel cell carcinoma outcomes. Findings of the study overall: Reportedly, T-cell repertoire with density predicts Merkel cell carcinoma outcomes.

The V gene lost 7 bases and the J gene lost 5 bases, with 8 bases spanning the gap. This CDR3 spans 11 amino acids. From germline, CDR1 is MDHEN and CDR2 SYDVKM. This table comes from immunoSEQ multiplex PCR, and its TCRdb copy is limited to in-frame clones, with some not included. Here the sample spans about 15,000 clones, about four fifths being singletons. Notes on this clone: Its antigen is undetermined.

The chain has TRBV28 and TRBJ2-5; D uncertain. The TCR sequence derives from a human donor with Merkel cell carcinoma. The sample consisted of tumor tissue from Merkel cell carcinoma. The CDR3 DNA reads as TGTGCCAGCACGGGTTTTGAGACCCAGTACTTC. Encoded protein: CASTGFETQYF.